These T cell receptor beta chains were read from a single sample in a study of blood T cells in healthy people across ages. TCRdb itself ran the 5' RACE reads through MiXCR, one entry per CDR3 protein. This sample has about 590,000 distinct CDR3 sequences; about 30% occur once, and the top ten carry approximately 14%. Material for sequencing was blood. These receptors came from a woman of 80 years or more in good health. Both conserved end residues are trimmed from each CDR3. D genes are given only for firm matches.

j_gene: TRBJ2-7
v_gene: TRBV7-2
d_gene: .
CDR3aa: ASSLARAGNYEQY

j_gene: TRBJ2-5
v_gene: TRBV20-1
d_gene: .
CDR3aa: SASPGGETQY

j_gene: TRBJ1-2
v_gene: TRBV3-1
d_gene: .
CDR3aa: ASSQWGGSYGYT

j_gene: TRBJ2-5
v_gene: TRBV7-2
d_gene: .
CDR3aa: ASSQPTEETQY

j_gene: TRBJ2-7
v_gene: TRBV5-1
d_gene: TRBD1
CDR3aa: ASSAGTAAYEQY

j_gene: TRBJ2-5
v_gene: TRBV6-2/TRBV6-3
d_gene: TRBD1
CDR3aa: ASSYTGQGYQETQY

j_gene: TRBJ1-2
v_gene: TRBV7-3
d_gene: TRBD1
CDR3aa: ASSPGTGGYT

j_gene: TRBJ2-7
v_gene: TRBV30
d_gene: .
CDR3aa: AWMAGGSSEQY

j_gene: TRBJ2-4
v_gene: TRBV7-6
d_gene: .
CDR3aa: ASSPLRHFPLAKNIQY

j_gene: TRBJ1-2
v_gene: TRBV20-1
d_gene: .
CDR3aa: SASDSLDGYT

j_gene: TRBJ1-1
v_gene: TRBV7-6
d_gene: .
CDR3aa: ASSLALGTEAF

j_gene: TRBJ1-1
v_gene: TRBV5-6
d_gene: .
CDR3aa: ASSRTLEAF

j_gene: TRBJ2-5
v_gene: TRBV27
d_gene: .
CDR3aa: ASRFQGKIGQETQY

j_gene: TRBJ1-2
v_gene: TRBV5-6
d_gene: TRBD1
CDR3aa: ASGGQGASGYT

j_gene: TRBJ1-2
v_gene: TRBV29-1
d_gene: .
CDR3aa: SVDSTGSKYGYN

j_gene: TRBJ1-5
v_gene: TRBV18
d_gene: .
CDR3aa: ASSPRGALGNQPQH

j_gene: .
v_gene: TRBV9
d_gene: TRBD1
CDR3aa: ACSPGWDRVWETQY

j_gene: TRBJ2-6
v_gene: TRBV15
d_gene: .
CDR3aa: ATSRDSGAGANVLT

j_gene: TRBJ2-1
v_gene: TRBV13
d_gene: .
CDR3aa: ASSERGWHEQF

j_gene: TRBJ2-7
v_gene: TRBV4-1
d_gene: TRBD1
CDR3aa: ASSLYETGQGYEQY

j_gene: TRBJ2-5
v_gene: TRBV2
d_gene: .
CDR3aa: ASSDSLSGRANEQY

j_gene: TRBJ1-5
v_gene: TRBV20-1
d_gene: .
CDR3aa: SATTPGAGSNQPQH

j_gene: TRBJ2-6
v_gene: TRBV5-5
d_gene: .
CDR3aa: ASSPWEAGQAGANVLT

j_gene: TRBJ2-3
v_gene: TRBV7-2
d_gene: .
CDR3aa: ASSFAQGDTQY

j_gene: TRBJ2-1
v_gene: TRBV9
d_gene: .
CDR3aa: ASSVEGDSYNEQF

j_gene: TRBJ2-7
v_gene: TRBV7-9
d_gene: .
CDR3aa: ASTPLAASYEQY

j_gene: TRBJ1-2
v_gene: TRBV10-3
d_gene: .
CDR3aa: AISDQGPNYGYT

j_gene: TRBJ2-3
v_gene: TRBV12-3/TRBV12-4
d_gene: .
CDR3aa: ASSLPRADTQY

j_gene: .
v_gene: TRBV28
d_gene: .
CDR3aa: ASSLDAGLKNIQY

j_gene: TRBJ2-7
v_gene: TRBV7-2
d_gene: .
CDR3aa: ASSLVGVRHEQY

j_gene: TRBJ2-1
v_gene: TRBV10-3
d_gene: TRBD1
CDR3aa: AISERGQGDNEQF

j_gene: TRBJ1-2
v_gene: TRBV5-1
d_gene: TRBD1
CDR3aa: ASSIGTATNYGYT

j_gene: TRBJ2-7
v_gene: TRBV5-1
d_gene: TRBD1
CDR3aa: ASSPGTVEAYEQY

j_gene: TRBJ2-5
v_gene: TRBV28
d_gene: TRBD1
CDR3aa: ASSLSPTGGASETQY

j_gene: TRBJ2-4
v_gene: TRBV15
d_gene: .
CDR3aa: ATSPAKNIQY

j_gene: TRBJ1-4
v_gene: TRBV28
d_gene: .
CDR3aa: ASRGTLSNEKLF

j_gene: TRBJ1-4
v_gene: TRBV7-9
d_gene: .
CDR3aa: ASQAMALANEKLF

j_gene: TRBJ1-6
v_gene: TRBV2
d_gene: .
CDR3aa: ASSTPVLRNSPLH

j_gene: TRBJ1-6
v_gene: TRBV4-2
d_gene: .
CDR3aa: ASSQPSRGLGSPLH

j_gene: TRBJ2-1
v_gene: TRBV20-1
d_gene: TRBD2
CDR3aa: SARDPSGGTNKQF

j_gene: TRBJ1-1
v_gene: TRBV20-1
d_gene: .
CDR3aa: SASGGGVRTEAF

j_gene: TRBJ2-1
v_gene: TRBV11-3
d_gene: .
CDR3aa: ASNPSRRGEQF

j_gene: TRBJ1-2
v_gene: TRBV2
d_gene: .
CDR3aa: ASRPGTRVLYGYT

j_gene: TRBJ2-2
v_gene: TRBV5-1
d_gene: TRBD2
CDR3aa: ASSLRLAGPNTGELF

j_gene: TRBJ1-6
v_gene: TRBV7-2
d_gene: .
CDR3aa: ASSSPARQFYNSPLH

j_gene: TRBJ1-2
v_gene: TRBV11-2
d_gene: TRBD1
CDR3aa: ASGQGHGYT

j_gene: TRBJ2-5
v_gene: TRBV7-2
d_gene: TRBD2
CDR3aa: ASTSRRGGRGETQY

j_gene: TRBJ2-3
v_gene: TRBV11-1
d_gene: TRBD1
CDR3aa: ASSLQRSGTGGTSSTDTQY

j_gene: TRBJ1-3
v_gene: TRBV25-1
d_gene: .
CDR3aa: ASSKGTLAANTIY

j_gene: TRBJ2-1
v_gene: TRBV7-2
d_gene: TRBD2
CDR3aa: ASSLALGLATNEQF

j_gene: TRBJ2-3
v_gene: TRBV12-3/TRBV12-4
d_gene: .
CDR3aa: ASRDGVVSTDAQY